These 4 T cell receptor beta chains originate from one sample sequenced in a study of blood T cell repertoires in COVID-19. Sequenced by immunoSEQ multiplex PCR; TCRdb stores in-frame clones only, minus some. The repertoire holds roughly 150,000 clones, with 80% as singletons. The sample consisted of peripheral blood. The receptors derive from a man in his sixties with acute or convalescent COVID-19.

This rearrangement joins TRBV9 to TRBJ2-1; no definite D call. The CDR3 has 14 amino acids. Per germline, CDR1 SGDLS and CDR2 YYNGEE. V lost 0 bases and J lost 8, with 12 bases in between. Here the CDR3 DNA reads TGTGCCAGCAGCGTAGGGGTTAGCCGGGATGAGCAGTTCTTC. As protein: CASSVGVSRDEQFF.

V is TRBV19 and J is TRBJ2-2; D perhaps matches TRBD2 (7 bases). The CDR3 is made up of 15 amino acids. Germline V gene data show CDR1 as LNHDA and CDR2 as SQIVND (reference sequence). Trimming removed 2 bases from V and 4 bases from J, with 11 bases in between. This CDR3 reads CASSISGGGTGELFF. The CDR3 DNA reads as TGTGCCAGTAGTATATCGGGGGGCGGCACCGGGGAGCTGTTTTTT.

This clone was counted a single time. The chain is built from TRBV2 and TRBJ2-6; TRBD1 matches at 7 bases. The CDR3 sequence is 17 residues long. After removal of 4 bases from V and 0 bases from J, the junction contained 6 bases not matched to a gene. CDR1 and CDR2 (germline): SNHLY, FYNNEI. The chain's CDR3 is CASSANRGFSGANVLTF. The CDR3 nucleotides read TGTGCCAGCAGTGCGAACAGGGGCTTCTCTGGGGCCAACGTCCTGACTTTC.

The J gene is TRBJ1-1, the V gene TRBV19; D possibly corresponds to TRBD1 (6 bases). CDR3 length equals 15 residues. Trimming removed 3 bases at V and 12 bases at J, with 23 bases between. Germline values: CDR1 LNHDA, CDR2 SQIVND (reference sequence). The DNA of the CDR3 is TGTGCCAGTAGTATCAACCCTACCAGGGGACGGATAACTTTCTTT. It yields the protein CASSINPTRGRITFF. Full variable domain (outside the CDR3, taken from reference TRBV19 and TRBJ1-1): DGGITQSPKYLFRKEGQNVTLSCEQNLNHDAMYWYRQDPGQGLRLIYYSQIVNDFQKGDIAEGYSVSREKKESFPLTVTSAQKNPTAFYLCASSINPTRGRITFFGQGTRLTVV.